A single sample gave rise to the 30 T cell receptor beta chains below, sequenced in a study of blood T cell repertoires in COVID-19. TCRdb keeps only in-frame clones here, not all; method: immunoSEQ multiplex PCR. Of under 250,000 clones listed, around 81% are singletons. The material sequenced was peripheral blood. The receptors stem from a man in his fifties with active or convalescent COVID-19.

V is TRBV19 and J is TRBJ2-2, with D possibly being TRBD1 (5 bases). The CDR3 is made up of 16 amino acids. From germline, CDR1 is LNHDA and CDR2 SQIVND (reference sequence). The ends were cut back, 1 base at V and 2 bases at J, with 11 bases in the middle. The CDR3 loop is CASSIGGGTNTGELFF. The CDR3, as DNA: TGTGCCAGTAGTATAGGGGGCGGAACAAACACCGGGGAGCTGTTTTTT.

The CDR3: CASSVNYNEQFF. The CDR3 nucleotides read TGTGCCAGCAGCGTTAACTACAATGAGCAGTTCTTC. The J gene is TRBJ2-1, the V gene TRBV11-2; D gene ambiguous. Trimming took off 5 bases at V and 3 bases at J, with 5 bases between the two ends. The CDR3 consists of 12 residues. In germline, CDR1 is SGHAT, CDR2 FQNNGV.

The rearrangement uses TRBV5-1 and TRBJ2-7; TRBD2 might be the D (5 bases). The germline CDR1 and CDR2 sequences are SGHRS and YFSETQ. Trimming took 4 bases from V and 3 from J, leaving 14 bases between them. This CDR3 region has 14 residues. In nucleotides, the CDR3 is TGCGCCAGCAGCGCGATGGGAGCAAACTACGAGCAGTACTTC. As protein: CASSAMGANYEQYF.

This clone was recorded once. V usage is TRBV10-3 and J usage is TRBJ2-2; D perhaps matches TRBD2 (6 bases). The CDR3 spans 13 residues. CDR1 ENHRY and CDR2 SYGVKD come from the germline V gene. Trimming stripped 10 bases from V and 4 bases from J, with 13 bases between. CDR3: CATGGRGTGELFF. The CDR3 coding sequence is TGTGCCACCGGGGGTCGAGGCACCGGGGAGCTGTTTTTT.

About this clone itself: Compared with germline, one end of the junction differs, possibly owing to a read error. The chain's CDR3 is CASSLDRGDRQYF. The CDR3 nucleotides are TGTGCCAGCAGCTTAGATCGGGGAGATAGGCAGTATTTT. The chain couples TRBV11-1 to TRBJ2-3; D perhaps matches TRBD2 (5 bases). The CDR3 has 13 amino acids. CDR1 and CDR2 (germline): SGHAT, FQDESV (reference sequence).

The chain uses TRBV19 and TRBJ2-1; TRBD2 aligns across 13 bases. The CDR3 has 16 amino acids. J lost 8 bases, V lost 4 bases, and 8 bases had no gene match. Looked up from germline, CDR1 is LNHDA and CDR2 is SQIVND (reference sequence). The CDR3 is CASSTYGTSGVYEQFF. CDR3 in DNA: TGTGCCAGTAGTACTTACGGGACTAGCGGGGTGTATGAGCAGTTCTTC.

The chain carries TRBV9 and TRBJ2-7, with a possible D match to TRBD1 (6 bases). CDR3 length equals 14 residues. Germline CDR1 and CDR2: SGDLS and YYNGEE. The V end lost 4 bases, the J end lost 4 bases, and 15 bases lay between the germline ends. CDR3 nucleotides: TGTGCCAGCAGCCCTACCGCACAGGGTTACGAGCAGTACTTC. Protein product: CASSPTAQGYEQYF.

The CDR3 region is CASSPTQGAGYGYTF. Here the CDR3 DNA reads TGTGCCAGCAGCCCAACACAGGGGGCCGGCTATGGCTACACCTTC. The chain links TRBV5-6 to TRBJ1-2, with 9 bases aligning to TRBD1. This CDR3 region has 15 residues. Trimming at V came to 4 bases and at J to 4 bases, leaving 8 bases not matched to a gene. Germline loops: CDR1 SGHDT, CDR2 YYEEEE.

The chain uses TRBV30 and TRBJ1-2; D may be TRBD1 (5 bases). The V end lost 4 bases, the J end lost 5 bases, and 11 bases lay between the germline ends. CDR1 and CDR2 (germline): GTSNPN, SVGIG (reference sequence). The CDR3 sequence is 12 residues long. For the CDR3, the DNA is TGTGCCTGGACCGTGACAGATTATGGCTACACCTTC. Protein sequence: CAWTVTDYGYTF.

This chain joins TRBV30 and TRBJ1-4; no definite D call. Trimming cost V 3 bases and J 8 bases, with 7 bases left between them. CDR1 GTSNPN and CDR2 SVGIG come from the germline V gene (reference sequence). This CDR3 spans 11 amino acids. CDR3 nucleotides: TGTGCCTGGAGGGGGAGGGAAAAACTGTTTTTT. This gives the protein CAWRGREKLFF.

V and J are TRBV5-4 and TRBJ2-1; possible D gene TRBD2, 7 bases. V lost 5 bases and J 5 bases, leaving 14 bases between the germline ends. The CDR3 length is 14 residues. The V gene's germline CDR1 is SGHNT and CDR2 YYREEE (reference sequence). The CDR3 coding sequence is TGTGCCAGCAGGGGGGCGGGGGAAGACAATGAGCAGTTCTTC. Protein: CASRGAGEDNEQFF.

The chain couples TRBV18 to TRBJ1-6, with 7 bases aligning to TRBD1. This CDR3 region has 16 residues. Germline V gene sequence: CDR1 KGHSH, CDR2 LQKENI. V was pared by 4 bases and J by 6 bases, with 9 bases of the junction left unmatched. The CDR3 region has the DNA TGTGCCAGCTCACTTGTAGACAGGGAGGCTAATTCACCCCTCCACTTT. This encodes CASSLVDREANSPLHF.

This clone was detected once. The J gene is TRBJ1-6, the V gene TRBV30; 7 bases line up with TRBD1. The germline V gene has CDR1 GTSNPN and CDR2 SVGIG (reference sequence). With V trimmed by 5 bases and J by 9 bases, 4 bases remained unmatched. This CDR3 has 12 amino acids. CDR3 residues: CAWDRDGSPLHF. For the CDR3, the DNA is TGTGCCTGGGACAGGGATGGTTCACCCCTCCACTTT.

The CDR3 protein is CASSLEGGGGRTDTQYF. The DNA for the CDR3 is TGTGCCAGCAGCTTAGAGGGGGGCGGGGGAAGGACAGATACGCAGTATTTT. The chain has TRBV7-6 and TRBJ2-3, with D perhaps matching TRBD2 (7 bases). CDR3 size: 17 residues. V lost 1 base, J lost 3 bases, and 17 bases lay in between. In germline, CDR1 is SGHVS, CDR2 FNYEAQ.

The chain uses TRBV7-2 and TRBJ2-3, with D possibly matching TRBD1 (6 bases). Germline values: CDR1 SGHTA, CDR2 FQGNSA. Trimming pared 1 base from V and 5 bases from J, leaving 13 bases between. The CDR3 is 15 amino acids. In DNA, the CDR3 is TGTGCCAGCAGCTTAGTTCAGGGGCAGGGAGATACGCAGTATTTT. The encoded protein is CASSLVQGQGDTQYF.

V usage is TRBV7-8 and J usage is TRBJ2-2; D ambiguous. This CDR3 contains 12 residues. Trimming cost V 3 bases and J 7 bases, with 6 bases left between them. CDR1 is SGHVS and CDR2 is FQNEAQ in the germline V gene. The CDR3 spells CASSFFSGELFF. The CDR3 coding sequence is TGTGCCAGCAGCTTTTTTAGCGGGGAGCTGTTTTTT.

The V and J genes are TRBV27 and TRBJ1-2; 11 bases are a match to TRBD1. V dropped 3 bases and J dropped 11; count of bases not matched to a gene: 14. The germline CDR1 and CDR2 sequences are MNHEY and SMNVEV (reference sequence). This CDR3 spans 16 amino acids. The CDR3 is CASSFRTGGAWRGYTF. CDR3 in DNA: TGTGCCAGCAGTTTCCGGACAGGGGGCGCTTGGCGTGGGTACACCTTC.

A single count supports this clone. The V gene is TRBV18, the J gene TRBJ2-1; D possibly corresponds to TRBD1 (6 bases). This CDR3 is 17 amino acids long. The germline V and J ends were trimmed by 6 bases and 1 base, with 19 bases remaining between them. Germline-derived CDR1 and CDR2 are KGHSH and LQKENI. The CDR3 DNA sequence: TGTGCCAGCTCCCCATGGGACAAGGTAAGTTCCTACAATGAGCAGTTCTTC. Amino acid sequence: CASSPWDKVSSYNEQFF.

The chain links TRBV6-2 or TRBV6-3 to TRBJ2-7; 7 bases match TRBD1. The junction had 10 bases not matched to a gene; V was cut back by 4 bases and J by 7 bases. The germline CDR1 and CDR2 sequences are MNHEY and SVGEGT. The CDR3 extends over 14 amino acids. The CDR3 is CASSWGTVAGEQYF. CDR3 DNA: TGTGCCAGCAGTTGGGGGACAGTCGCTGGGGAGCAGTACTTC.

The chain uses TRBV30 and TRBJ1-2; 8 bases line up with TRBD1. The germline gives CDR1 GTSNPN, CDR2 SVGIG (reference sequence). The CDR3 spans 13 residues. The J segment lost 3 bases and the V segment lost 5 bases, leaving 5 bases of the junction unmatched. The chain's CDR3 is CAWRQGIDYGYTF. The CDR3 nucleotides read TGTGCCTGGCGACAGGGGATCGACTATGGCTACACCTTC.

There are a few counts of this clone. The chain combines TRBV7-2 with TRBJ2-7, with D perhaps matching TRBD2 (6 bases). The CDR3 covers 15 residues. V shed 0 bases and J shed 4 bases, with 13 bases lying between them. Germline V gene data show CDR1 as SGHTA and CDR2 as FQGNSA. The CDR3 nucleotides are TGTGCCAGCAGCTTAGCCTCGGTGGCGGGATACGAGCAGTACTTC. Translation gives CASSLASVAGYEQYF.

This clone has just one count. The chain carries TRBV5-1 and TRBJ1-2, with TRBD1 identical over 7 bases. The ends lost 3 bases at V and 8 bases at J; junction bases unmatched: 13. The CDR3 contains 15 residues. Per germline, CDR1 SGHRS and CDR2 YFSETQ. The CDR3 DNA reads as TGCGCCAGCAGCTCCCAACAGGGGAAAGGGGTAGGCTACACCTTC. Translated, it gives CASSSQQGKGVGYTF.

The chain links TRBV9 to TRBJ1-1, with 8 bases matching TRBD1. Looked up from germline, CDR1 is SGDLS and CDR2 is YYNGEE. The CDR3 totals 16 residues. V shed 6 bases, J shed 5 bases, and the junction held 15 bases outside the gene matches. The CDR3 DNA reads TGTGCCAGCACCCCGCAGGCCCAGGGGGCATTTACTGAAGCTTTCTTT. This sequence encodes CASTPQAQGAFTEAFF.

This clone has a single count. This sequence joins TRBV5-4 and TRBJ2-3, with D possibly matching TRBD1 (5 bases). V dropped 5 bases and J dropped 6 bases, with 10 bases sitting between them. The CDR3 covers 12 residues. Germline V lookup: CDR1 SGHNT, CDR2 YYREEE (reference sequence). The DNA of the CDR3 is TGTGCCAGCAGTTCACAGGAGGATACGCAGTATTTT. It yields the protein CASSSQEDTQYF.

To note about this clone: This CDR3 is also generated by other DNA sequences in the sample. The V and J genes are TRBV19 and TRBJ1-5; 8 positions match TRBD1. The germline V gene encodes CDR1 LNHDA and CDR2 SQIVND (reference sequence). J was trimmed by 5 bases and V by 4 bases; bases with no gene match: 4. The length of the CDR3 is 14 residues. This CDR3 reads CASSTTGGDQPQHF. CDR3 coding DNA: TGTGCCAGTAGTACCACAGGGGGAGATCAGCCCCAGCATTTT.

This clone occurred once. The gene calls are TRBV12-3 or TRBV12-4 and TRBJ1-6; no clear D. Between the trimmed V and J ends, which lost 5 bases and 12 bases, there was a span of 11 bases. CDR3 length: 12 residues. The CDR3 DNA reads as TGTGCCAGCAGTCAGCAGGCCGGACCCCTCCACTTT. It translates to CASSQQAGPLHF.

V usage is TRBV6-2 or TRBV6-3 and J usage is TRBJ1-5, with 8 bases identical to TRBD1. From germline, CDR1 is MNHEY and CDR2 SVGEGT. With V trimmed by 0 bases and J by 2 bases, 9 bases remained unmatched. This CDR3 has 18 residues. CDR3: CASSYSIDRGGGNQPQHF. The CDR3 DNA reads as TGTGCCAGCAGTTACTCCATTGACAGGGGAGGAGGCAATCAGCCCCAGCATTTT.

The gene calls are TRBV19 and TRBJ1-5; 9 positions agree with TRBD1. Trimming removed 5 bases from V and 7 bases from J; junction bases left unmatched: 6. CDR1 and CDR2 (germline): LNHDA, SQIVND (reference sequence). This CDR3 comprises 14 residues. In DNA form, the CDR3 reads TGTGCCAGTAGTCTCCGACAGGGGGAACAGCCCCAGCATTTT. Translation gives CASSLRQGEQPQHF.

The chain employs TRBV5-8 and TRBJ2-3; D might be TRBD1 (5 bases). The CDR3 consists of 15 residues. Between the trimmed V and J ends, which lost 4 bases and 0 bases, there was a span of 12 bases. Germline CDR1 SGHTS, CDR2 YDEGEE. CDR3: CASSPGQVSTDTQYF. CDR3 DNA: TGTGCCAGCAGCCCAGGGCAGGTCAGCACAGATACGCAGTATTTT.

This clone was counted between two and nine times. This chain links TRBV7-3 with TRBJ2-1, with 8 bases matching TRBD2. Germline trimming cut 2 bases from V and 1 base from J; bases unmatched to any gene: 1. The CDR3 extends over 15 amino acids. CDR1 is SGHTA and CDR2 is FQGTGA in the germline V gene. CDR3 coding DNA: TGTGCCAGCAGCTTACGGGGGGGTTCCTACAATGAGCAGTTCTTC. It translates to CASSLRGGSYNEQFF.